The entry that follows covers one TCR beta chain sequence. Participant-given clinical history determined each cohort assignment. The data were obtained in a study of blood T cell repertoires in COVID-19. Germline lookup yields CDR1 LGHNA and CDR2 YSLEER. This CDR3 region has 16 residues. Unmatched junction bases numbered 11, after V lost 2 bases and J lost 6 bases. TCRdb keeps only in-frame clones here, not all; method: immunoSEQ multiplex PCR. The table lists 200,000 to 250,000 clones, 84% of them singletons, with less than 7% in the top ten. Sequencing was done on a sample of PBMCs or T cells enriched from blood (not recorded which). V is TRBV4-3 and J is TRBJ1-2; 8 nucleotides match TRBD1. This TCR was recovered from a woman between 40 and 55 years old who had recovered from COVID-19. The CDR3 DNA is TGCGCCAGCAGCCAATCTACGAAAGGACAGGGAAATGGCTACACCTTC. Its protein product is CASSQSTKGQGNGYTF.